This T cell receptor beta chain derives from a study of a mutant IDH1 vaccine in newly diagnosed glioma. Study-wide background: Mean patient age was approximately 40 years; 62.5% were male and approximately 40% female. Prior therapy was radiotherapy, temozolomide, or both; most received both.

Clones were sequenced by immunoSEQ multiplex PCR, and TCRdb holds only the in-frame ones, with some missing. The sample lists about 38,000 clones; around 78% were seen once. Trimming removed 1 base from V and 1 base from J; junction bases left unmatched: 2. The length of the CDR3 is 14 residues. The germline CDR1 and CDR2 sequences are SQVTM and ANQGSEA. Time point indicated: baseline, week 1 (first vaccination visit). Treatment here: pre-vaccination baseline after standard-of-care therapy. The V and J genes are TRBV29-1 and TRBJ2-3; 7 bases map to TRBD1. This specimen was PBMCs, taken from a glioma patient treated with radiotherapy, temozolomide or both. This TCR derives from a man in his forties with glioma. Some clones in this sample may be carry-over from other donors' samples. The CDR3 DNA reads as TGCAGCGTTGAAGGGACAGGCGGCACAGATACGCAGTATTTT. This codes for CSVEGTGGTDTQYF.